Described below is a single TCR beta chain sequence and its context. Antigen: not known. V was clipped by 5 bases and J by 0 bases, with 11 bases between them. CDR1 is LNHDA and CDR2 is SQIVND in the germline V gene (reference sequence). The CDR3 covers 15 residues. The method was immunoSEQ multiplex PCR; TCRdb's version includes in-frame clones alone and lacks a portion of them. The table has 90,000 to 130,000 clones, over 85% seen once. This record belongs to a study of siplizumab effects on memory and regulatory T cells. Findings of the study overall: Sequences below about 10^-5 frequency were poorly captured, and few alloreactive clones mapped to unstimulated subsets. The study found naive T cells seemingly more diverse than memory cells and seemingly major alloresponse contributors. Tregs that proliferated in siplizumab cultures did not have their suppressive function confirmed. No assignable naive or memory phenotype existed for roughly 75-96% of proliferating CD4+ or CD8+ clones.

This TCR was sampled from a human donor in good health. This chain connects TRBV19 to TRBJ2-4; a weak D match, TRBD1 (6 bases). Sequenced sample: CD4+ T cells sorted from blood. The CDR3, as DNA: TGTGCCAGTAGTGGACAGTCCCTAGCCAAAAACATTCAGTACTTC. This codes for CASSGQSLAKNIQYF.